These T cell receptor beta chains were read from a single sample in a study of regulatory T cells in long-lasting Graves disease. MiXCR was run by TCRdb on the multiplex PCR reads, yielding one entry per CDR3 protein. The top ten clones hold about a sixth of a sample with about 470,000 distinct CDR3 sequences, about 15% of them seen once. These records were also assigned to another study, of T cells in Graves' hyperthyroidism and ophthalmopathy.

Sequenced material: peripheral blood mononuclear cells (PBMCs), taken at new diagnosis, from a patient treated with antithyroid drugs. These receptors originate from a woman aged 25 to 39 with Graves disease. Both conserved end residues are part of each CDR3. The order of the fields is clone size, V gene, J gene, D gene, CDR3 protein, CDR3 DNA. D genes are given only for firm matches. Only part of the rows carry a size: once, few, many, or a class if the clone is expanded.

many	TRBV30	TRBJ2-7	TRBD2	CAWSVIGGAYEQYF	TGTGCCTGGAGTGTGATCGGGGGGGCCTACGAGCAGTACTTC
many	TRBV5-1	TRBJ2-1	-	CASSYSHEQFF	TGCGCCAGCAGCTATTCCCATGAGCAGTTCTTC
many	TRBV5-8	TRBJ2-7	-	CASSLAGIVYEQYF	TGTGCCAGCAGCTTGGCCGGGATCGTCTACGAGCAGTACTTC
many	TRBV30	TRBJ2-7	TRBD2	CAWEPSGSYEQYF	TGTGCCTGGGAACCCAGCGGGAGTTACGAGCAGTACTTC
many	TRBV5-1	TRBJ2-4	TRBD2	CASSHRTSGSVLSKNIQYF	TGCGCCAGCAGCCACAGGACTAGCGGGAGCGTGTTGTCCAAAAACATTCAGTACTTC
-	TRBV4-1	TRBJ2-7	TRBD2	CASSQVYSGGSYEQYF	TGCGCCAGCAGCCAAGTTTATAGCGGGGGATCCTACGAGCAGTACTTC
many	TRBV3-1	TRBJ2-3	TRBD2	CASSLRLAGGPTDTQYF	TGTGCCAGCAGCCTTCGACTAGCGGGAGGGCCCACAGATACGCAGTATTTT
many	TRBV12-5	TRBJ2-1	TRBD2	CASGWGGLAGGPFPYNEQFF	TGTGCTAGTGGTTGGGGGGGGTTAGCGGGAGGGCCTTTCCCCTACAATGAGCAGTTCTTC
many	TRBV12-3/TRBV12-4	TRBJ1-4	-	CASRNPNSPATNEKLFF	TGTGCCAGCAGGAACCCCAATTCCCCCGCAACTAATGAAAAACTGTTTTTT
many	TRBV7-9	TRBJ2-3	-	CASSFPVGDTQYF	TGTGCCAGCAGCTTCCCCGTTGGAGATACGCAGTATTTT
-	TRBV6-1	TRBJ2-1	TRBD2	CASSPGTSPHGNEQFF	TGTGCCAGCAGCCCAGGGACTAGCCCCCACGGCAATGAGCAGTTCTTC
many	TRBV18	TRBJ2-2	-	CASSRPGELFF	TGTGCCAGCTCACGACCCGGGGAGCTGTTTTTT
few	TRBV2	TRBJ2-5	-	CASRGEGCKYF	TGTGCCAGCAGAGGGGAAGGCTGCAAGTACTTC
many	TRBV11-2	TRBJ1-1	-	CASSLLNLGEGKWSGQNTEAFF	TGTGCCAGCAGCCTGCTCAACTTAGGGGAGGGTAAGTGGTCCGGCCAGAACACTGAAGCTTTCTTT
many	TRBV30	TRBJ2-1	-	CACVLLASYNEQFF	TGTGCCTGCGTTCTGCTAGCGTCCTACAATGAGCAGTTCTTC
few	TRBV18	TRBJ2-1	-	CASSPLGFSFSYNEQFF	TGTGCCAGCTCACCACTAGGGTTTTCTTTTTCTTACAATGAGCAGTTCTTC
many	TRBV11-2	TRBJ2-3	TRBD2	CASTPPGLAGYTQYF	TGTGCCAGCACTCCACCGGGACTAGCGGGCTATACGCAGTATTTT
-	TRBV6-2/TRBV6-3	TRBJ1-5	-	CAGTPAGQPQHF	TGTGCCGGCACCCCAGCGGGTCAGCCCCAGCATTTT
once	TRBV7-9	TRBJ1-6	TRBD1	CASSSTGTGNSPLHF	TGTGCCAGCAGCTCCACCGGGACAGGCAATTCACCCCTCCACTTT
many	TRBV12-3/TRBV12-4	TRBJ2-7	TRBD1	CASTAGTEPCEQYF	TGTGCCAGCACTGCCGGGACAGAACCTTGCGAGCAGTACTTC
-	TRBV15	TRBJ2-2	-	CATSSLRDTGELFF	TGTGCCACCAGCAGCCTTCGGGACACCGGGGAGCTGTTTTTT
few	TRBV27	TRBJ1-2	-	CASSLSESHYGYTF	TGTGCCAGCAGTTTATCGGAATCTCACTATGGCTACACCTTC
many	TRBV13	TRBJ1-3	-	CASSFVSGQDSGNTIYF	TGTGCCAGCAGCTTCGTGTCAGGGCAAGACTCTGGAAACACCATATATTTT
-	TRBV4-2	TRBJ2-2	-	CASSQEEGQELFF	TGTGCCAGCAGCCAAGAAGAGGGTCAAGAGCTGTTTTTT
many	TRBV12-3/TRBV12-4	TRBJ2-6	-	CASSLRAGYFQPKNTRSGANVLTF	TGTGCCAGCAGTTTAAGGGCAGGGTATTTTCAACCGAAAAACACCCGCTCTGGGGCCAACGTCCTGACTTTC
many	TRBV20-1	TRBJ2-5	-	CRGAFKETQYF	TGCAGGGGTGCCTTTAAAGAGACCCAGTACTTC
-	TRBV24-1	TRBJ1-4	-	CATSDPSGGSRDEKLFF	TGTGCCACCAGTGATCCCTCCGGCGGGAGTCGGGATGAAAAACTGTTTTTT
many	TRBV20-1	TRBJ2-1	-	CSVRSTHVYEQFF	TGCAGTGTACGAAGCACGCATGTGTATGAGCAGTTCTTC
many	TRBV7-9	TRBJ1-5	-	CASSLREINQPQHF	TGTGCCAGCAGCTTGAGAGAGATCAATCAGCCCCAGCATTTT
many	TRBV6-2/TRBV6-3	TRBJ2-3	-	CASSYGSHTQYF	TGTGCCAGCAGTTACGGATCCCATACGCAGTATTTT
few	TRBV5-1	TRBJ2-2	-	CASSLIGVQGSPNTGELFF	TGCGCCAGCAGCTTGATAGGCGTACAGGGAAGCCCGAACACCGGGGAGCTGTTTTTT
few	TRBV28	TRBJ2-7	-	CASRLTSEQYF	TGTGCCAGCCGACTTACAAGCGAGCAGTACTTC
many	TRBV5-1	TRBJ2-7	TRBD1	CASSLDRGSSYEQYF	TGTGCCAGCAGTCTGGACAGGGGCAGCTCCTACGAGCAGTACTTC
many	TRBV13	TRBJ2-7	TRBD1	CASSLQGVYEQYF	TGTGCCAGCAGCTTACAGGGGGTCTACGAGCAGTACTTC
few	TRBV10-3	TRBJ1-2	-	CAISEDAGGNYGYTF	TGTGCCATCAGTGAGGATGCGGGTGGCAACTATGGCTACACCTTC
many	TRBV27	TRBJ1-2	TRBD1	CASSPTSTGRTLYGYTF	TGTGCCAGCAGTCCGACCTCGACAGGGAGGACTCTCTATGGCTACACCTTC
many	TRBV5-4	TRBJ2-3	TRBD2	CASIPSGYSTDTQYF	TGTGCCAGCATCCCTAGCGGATATAGCACAGATACGCAGTATTTT
many	TRBV11-2	TRBJ2-5	-	CASSSLVGQETQYF	TGTGCCAGCAGCTCTCTAGTCGGTCAAGAGACCCAGTACTTC
many	TRBV30	TRBJ1-1	-	CAWGGVGAFF	TGTGCCTGGGGAGGGGTAGGGGCTTTCTTT
-	TRBV7-2	TRBJ1-1	-	CASSLSYIGQKNTEAFF	TGTGCCAGCAGCTTAAGCTACATTGGACAGAAGAACACTGAAGCTTTCTTT
few	TRBV20-1	TRBJ2-7	-	CSAHALAPKHEQYF	TGCAGTGCGCACGCACTAGCCCCCAAGCACGAGCAGTACTTC
many	TRBV7-2	TRBJ2-3	-	CASSFPGGAGQYF	TGTGCCAGCAGCTTTCCCGGGGGCGCGGGGCAGTATTTT
few	TRBV13	TRBJ2-1	-	CASSPSRDRNEQFF	TGTGCCAGCAGTCCTTCCCGGGACCGCAATGAGCAGTTCTTC
few	TRBV12-5	TRBJ1-2	-	CASGSGGNGYTF	TGTGCTAGTGGTAGTGGGGGAAATGGCTACACCTTC
once	TRBV7-9	TRBJ2-3	-	CASSGITYTQYF	TGTGCCAGCAGCGGAATCACATATACGCAGTATTTT